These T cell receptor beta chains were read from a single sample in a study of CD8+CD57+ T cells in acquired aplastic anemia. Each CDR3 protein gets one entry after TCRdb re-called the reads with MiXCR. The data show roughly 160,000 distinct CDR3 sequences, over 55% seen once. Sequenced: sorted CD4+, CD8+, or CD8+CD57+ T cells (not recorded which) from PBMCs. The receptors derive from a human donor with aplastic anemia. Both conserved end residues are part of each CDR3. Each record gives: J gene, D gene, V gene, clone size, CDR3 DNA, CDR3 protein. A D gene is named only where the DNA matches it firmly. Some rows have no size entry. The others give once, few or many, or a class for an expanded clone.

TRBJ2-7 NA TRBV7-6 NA TGTACCAGCAGCTTAGATGTGGGCTACGAGCAGTACTTC CTSSLDVGYEQYF
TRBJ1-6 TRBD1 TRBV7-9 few TGTGCCAGCAGCACTAGGACAGGGATTAATTCACCCCTCCACTTT CASSTRTGINSPLHF
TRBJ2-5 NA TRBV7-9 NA TGTGCCAGCACACCCCATGAAGGGGGGGCCCGGGAGACCCAGTACTTC CASTPHEGGARETQYF
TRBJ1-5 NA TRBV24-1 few TGTGCCACCAGTGATGTAGGGGGAAACCAGCCCCAGCATTTT CATSDVGGNQPQHF
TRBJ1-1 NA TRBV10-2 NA TGCGCCAGCAGTGAGAATGCAGGCTCTGGGGCCAACGTCCTGACTTTCTTT CASSENAGSGANVLTFF
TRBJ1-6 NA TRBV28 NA TGTGCCAGCAGCCCAAGTGGGTGGAACTCACCCCTCCACTTT CASSPSGWNSPLHF
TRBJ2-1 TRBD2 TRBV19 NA TGTGCCAGTAGTCCCTCTAGCGGGGGGGCGTATGAGCAGTTCTTC CASSPSSGGAYEQFF
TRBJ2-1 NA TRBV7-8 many TGTGCCAGCAAGTTTGAGGGCTGGATCAATGAGCAGTTCTTC CASKFEGWINEQFF
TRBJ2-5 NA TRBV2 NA TGTGCCAGCAGTGATGGGGTGGGTCGGCGAGAGACCCAGTACTTC CASSDGVGRRETQYF
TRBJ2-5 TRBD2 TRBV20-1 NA TGCAGTGCTAGAGATGGTACTAGCGGGAGTGTGGAGACCCAGTACTTC CSARDGTSGSVETQYF
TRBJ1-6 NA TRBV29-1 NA TGCAGCGTTGGGGTACCCGAAAGCTCCTATAATTCACCCCTCCACTTT CSVGVPESSYNSPLHF
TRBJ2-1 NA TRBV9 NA TGTGCCAGCAGCGTGGTTGGGAACAGCTACAATGAGCAGTTCTTC CASSVVGNSYNEQFF
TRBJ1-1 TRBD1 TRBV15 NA TGTGCCACCAGATTAACAGGGGGCGGCACTGAAGCTTTCTTT CATRLTGGGTEAFF
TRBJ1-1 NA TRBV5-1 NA TGCGCCAGCAGCTTGGGAGGGGTTATTGCGGGTACTGAAGCTTTCTTT CASSLGGVIAGTEAFF
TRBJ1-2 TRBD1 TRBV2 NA TGTGCCAGCATGGGACAGGAATTAAGCTACACCTTC CASMGQELSYTF
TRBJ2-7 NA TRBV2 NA TGTGCCAGCAGTCAGGGACGGTCCTACGAGCAGTACTTC CASSQGRSYEQYF
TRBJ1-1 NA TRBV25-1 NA TGTGCCAGCAGTGCCCTCGGTAACACTGAGGCTTTCTTC CASSALGNTEAFF
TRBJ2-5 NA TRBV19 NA TGTGCCAGTTCGACTAGGGAAGAGACCCAGTACTTC CASSTREETQYF
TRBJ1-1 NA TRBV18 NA TGTGCCAGCTCAAGGCCGGGCGGAGAAGCTTTCTTT CASSRPGGEAFF
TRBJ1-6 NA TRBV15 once TGTGCCACCAGCAGGAAGGGGAGAGGGCAAGCTAATTCACCCCTCCACTTT CATSRKGRGQANSPLHF
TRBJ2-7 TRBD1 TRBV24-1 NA TGTGCCACCAGTGATCCACCGACAGGGTCCAAATTGCAGTACTTC CATSDPPTGSKLQYF
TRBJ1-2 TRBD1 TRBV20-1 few TGCAGTGCAGGACCAGCGGGACAGGTCTATGGCTACACCTTC CSAGPAGQVYGYTF
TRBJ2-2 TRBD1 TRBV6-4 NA TGTGCCAGCAGTGGGACAGGGGAGGCCGGGGAGCCGTTTTTT CASSGTGEAGEPFF
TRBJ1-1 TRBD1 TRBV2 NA TGTGCCAGCAGTGGAGACAGGGAAGGAGGAAGGGCTGAAGCTTTCTTT CASSGDREGGRAEAFF
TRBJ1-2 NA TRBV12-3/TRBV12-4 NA TGTGCCAGCAGCGGGGCAGGGAGGAACTATGGCTACACCTTC CASSGAGRNYGYTF
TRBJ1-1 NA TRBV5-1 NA TGCGCCAGCAGCTTGCGGGCAGAGGACACTGAAGCTTTCTTT CASSLRAEDTEAFF
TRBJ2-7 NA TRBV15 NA TGTGCCACCAGCGAGGGACTGGCCTACGAGCAGTACTTC CATSEGLAYEQYF
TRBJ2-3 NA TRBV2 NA TGTGCCAGCGTCAGACCGTTTAGCACAGATACGCAGTATTTT CASVRPFSTDTQYF
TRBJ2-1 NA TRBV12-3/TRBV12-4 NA TGTGCCAGCAGTTTAGTGGATAGCAATGAGCAGTTCTTC CASSLVDSNEQFF
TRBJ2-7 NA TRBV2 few TGTGCCAGCAGTGGACACGACGAGCAGTACTTC CASSGHDEQYF
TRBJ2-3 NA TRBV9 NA TGTGCCAACCGACCCGAGGCGCTCTTCGGCACAGATACGCAGTATTTT CANRPEALFGTDTQYF
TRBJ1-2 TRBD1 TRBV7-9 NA TGTGCCAGCAGCTTAGCGGGACAGTCTAACTATGGCTACACCTTC CASSLAGQSNYGYTF
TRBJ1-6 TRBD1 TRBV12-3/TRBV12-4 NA TGTGCCAGCAGCCGGGACAGGACCTCACCCCTCCACTTT CASSRDRTSPLHF
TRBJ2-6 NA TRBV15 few TGTGCCACCAGCAGAGATTGGACGGGACACATGAGCTCTGGGGCCAACGTCCTGACTTTC CATSRDWTGHMSSGANVLTF
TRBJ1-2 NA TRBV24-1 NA TGTGCCACCAGTGATTTTCCGGGGAGCTACACCTTC CATSDFPGSYTF
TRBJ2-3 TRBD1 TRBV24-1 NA TGTGCCACCAGTGATCCCGGGACAGATTTCGCAGATACGCAGTATTTT CATSDPGTDFADTQYF
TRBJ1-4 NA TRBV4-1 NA TGCGCCAGCAGCCAAGATCTTGAGGATAAACTGTTTTTT CASSQDLEDKLFF
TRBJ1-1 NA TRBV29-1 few TGCAGCGTTGATAGGTCAGGCCAGAGGAGCACTGAAGCTTTCTTT CSVDRSGQRSTEAFF
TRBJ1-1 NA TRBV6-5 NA TGTGCCAGCAGTTTGACAGACAACACTGAAGCTTTCTTT CASSLTDNTEAFF
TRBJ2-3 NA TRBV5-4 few TGTGCCAGCAGGGGTGGGTTAGGGTCGGATACGCAGTATTTT CASRGGLGSDTQYF
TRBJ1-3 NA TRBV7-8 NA TGTGCCAGCAGCTTAGAAATTACGGTGCACACCATATATTTT CASSLEITVHTIYF
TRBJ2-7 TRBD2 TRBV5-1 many TGCGCCAGCAGTTCGACCGGGACTACCTACGAGCAGTACTTC CASSSTGTTYEQYF
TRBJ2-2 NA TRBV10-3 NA TGTGCCATCAGTGAGTCGGAGGGGACCGCGAACACCGGGGAGCTGTTTTTT CAISESEGTANTGELFF
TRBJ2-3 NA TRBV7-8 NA TGTGCCAGCAGCATCTGGACAGGCGCCGGGAGTGGTACGCAGTATTTT CASSIWTGAGSGTQYF